Listed here are 17 T cell receptor beta chains from one sample, sequenced in a study of blood T cell repertoires in COVID-19 (dated by TCRdb to about 2020). Library preparation was by the immunoSEQ multiplex PCR assay. The source is immuneACCESS, and TCRdb retained only in-frame sequences with V and J called. Part of the clones is not carried over; for the studies checked, unresolved V genes explain less than half of this, and the remainder is unexplained. This sample gives more than 250,000 clones in total; roughly four fifths of them show up just once. Less than 5.5% of the sample lies in the top ten. The sample taken for sequencing was PBMCs or T cells enriched from blood (not recorded which). The receptors here all came from a man in his forties who had been exposed to COVID-19.

The CDR3, as DNA: TGTGCCAGCGAGTCTTGGAGGGTACTAGCGGGAAAAGAGACCCAGTACTTC. Amino acids: CASESWRVLAGKETQYF. V and J are TRBV7-9 and TRBJ2-5; TRBD2 matches 10 bases. CDR3 length equals 17 residues. Trimming at V came to 8 bases and at J to 3 bases, leaving 15 bases not matched to a gene. Germline CDR1 is SEHNR and CDR2 is FQNEAQ (reference sequence).

This sequence joins TRBV5-1 and TRBJ1-6; D call uncertain. Germline assignment: CDR1 SGHRS and CDR2 YFSETQ. The CDR3 has 12 residues. The germline V and J ends were trimmed by 3 bases and 8 bases, with 6 bases remaining between them. For the CDR3, the DNA is TGCGCCAGCAGCTCACTTGATTCACCCCTCCACTTT. Translating gives CASSSLDSPLHF.

The chain uses TRBV2 and TRBJ1-1; possible D gene TRBD1, 5 bases. The germline V gene has CDR1 SNHLY and CDR2 FYNNEI. Trimming pared 7 bases from V and 10 bases from J, leaving 16 bases between. There are 12 residues in the CDR3. The CDR3 coding sequence is TGTGCCAGCACCCGACAGCTGGCTCTAGCTTTCTTT. Translation: CASTRQLALAFF.

This rearrangement joins TRBV7-9 to TRBJ2-1; 9 nucleotides match TRBD1. The CDR3 covers 14 residues. The J segment lost 9 bases and the V segment lost 4 bases, leaving 7 bases of the junction unmatched. Looked up from germline, CDR1 is SEHNR and CDR2 is FQNEAQ (reference sequence). For the CDR3, the DNA is TGTGCCAGCAGCTCCAGGACAGGGGTGGGTGAGCAGTTCTTC. Its translation: CASSSRTGVGEQFF.

The J gene is TRBJ1-2, the V gene TRBV19; D remains ambiguous. The germline V and J ends were trimmed by 0 bases and 4 bases, with 9 bases remaining between them. The CDR3 covers 14 residues. From germline, CDR1 is LNHDA and CDR2 SQIVND (reference sequence). The DNA for the CDR3 is TGTGCCAGTAGTATAGAGGAGGGCCCCTATGGCTACACCTTC. The encoded protein is CASSIEEGPYGYTF. Full variable domain (missing parts from reference TRBV19 and TRBJ1-2): DGGITQSPKYLFRKEGQNVTLSCEQNLNHDAMYWYRQDPGQGLRLIYYSQIVNDFQKGDIAEGYSVSREKKESFPLTVTSAQKNPTAFYLCASSIEEGPYGYTFGSGTRLTVV.

The chain combines TRBV27 with TRBJ2-1; a weak D match, TRBD2 (6 bases). The germline V gene encodes CDR1 MNHEY and CDR2 SMNVEV (reference sequence). V shed 6 bases and J shed 2 bases, with 14 bases lying between them. The CDR3 is made up of 15 amino acids. The CDR3 DNA sequence: TGTGCCAGCAGAGCTCTGCGGGGCCCCTACAATGAGCAGTTCTTC. This sequence encodes CASRALRGPYNEQFF.

V usage is TRBV2 and J usage is TRBJ2-1, with TRBD1 matching over 10 bases. The CDR3 totals 12 residues. V was clipped by 6 bases and J by 8 bases; unmatched bases: 1. Per germline, CDR1 SNHLY and CDR2 FYNNEI. The CDR3 sequence is CASRTGGDEQFF. Written as DNA, the CDR3 is TGTGCCAGCAGGACAGGGGGCGATGAGCAGTTCTTC.

This clone was observed a handful of times. This chain uses TRBV18 with TRBJ1-3, with a weak D call TRBD1 (6 bases). V was clipped by 5 bases and J by 0 bases, with 8 bases between them. This CDR3 spans 14 amino acids. In germline, CDR1 is KGHSH, CDR2 LQKENI. The DNA for the CDR3 is TGTGCCAGCTCAACAGGGAGCTCTGGAAACACCATATATTTT. Amino acids: CASSTGSSGNTIYF.

The chain has TRBV10-1 and TRBJ1-5; 11 bases map to TRBD1. Per germline, CDR1 WNHNN and CDR2 SYGVQD (reference sequence). The J segment lost 2 bases and the V segment lost 3 bases, leaving 6 bases of the junction unmatched. CDR3 length equals 17 residues. The CDR3 spells CASSDGTGGGGNQPQHF. CDR3 DNA sequence: TGCGCCAGCAGTGACGGGACAGGGGGAGGAGGCAATCAGCCCCAGCATTTT.

The chain links TRBV12-3 or TRBV12-4 to TRBJ2-1; D might be TRBD2 (5 bases). V lost 3 bases and J 7 bases, leaving 10 bases between the germline ends. The CDR3 length is 13 residues. Written as DNA, the CDR3 is TGTGCCAGCAGTTTGGCGGGCCGGAATGAGCAGTTCTTC. Encoded protein: CASSLAGRNEQFF.

This clone was seen a few times. The chain employs TRBV30 and TRBJ1-2; no definite D call. The CDR3 runs 18 residues. V lost 2 bases, J lost 8 bases, and 30 bases lay in between. Per the germline V gene, CDR1 is GTSNPN and CDR2 is SVGIG (reference sequence). The chain's CDR3 is CAWSQNIPRLTQTWGYTF. As DNA, the CDR3 is TGTGCCTGGAGTCAAAACATACCACGACTGACCCAGACTTGGGGCTACACCTTC.

This clone was found a few times. The gene calls are TRBV18 and TRBJ1-5; tentatively, D is TRBD1 (5 bases). This CDR3 is built from 14 residues. V dropped 3 bases and J dropped 6 bases, with 12 bases sitting between them. Per germline, CDR1 KGHSH and CDR2 LQKENI. The CDR3 is CASSPSGTGQPQHF. Here the CDR3 DNA reads TGTGCCAGCTCACCTTCAGGGACTGGTCAGCCCCAGCATTTT. Drawing the rest from reference TRBV18 and TRBJ1-5, the complete variable domain is NAGVMQNPRHLVRRRGQEARLRCSPMKGHSHVYWYRQLPEEGLKFMVYLQKENIIDESGMPKERFSAEFPKEGPSILRIQQVVRGDSAAYFCASSPSGTGQPQHFGDGTRLSIL.

The DNA of the CDR3 is TGTGCCAGCAGCTGGGAGCGGGTAGATGGCTACACCTTC. Translating it yields CASSWERVDGYTF. V usage is TRBV5-4 and J usage is TRBJ1-2; no firm D call. Germline V lookup: CDR1 SGHNT, CDR2 YYREEE (reference sequence). The CDR3 consists of 13 residues. V was clipped by 3 bases and J by 6 bases, with 12 bases between them.

The chain has TRBV4-1 and TRBJ1-4; 10 nucleotides align to TRBD1. The CDR3 totals 15 residues. Trimming at V came to 1 base and at J to 6 bases, leaving 2 bases not matched to a gene. Germline CDR1 MGHRA, CDR2 YSYEKL. CDR3 nucleotide sequence: TGCGCCAGCAGCCAAGTTGGGACAGGGGATGAAAAACTGTTTTTT. Translated: CASSQVGTGDEKLFF.

The chain recombines TRBV6-5 with TRBJ1-5; D is unclear. The V end lost 7 bases, the J end lost 6 bases, and 13 bases lay between the germline ends. CDR1 is MNHEY and CDR2 is SVGAGI in the germline V gene. The CDR3 runs 13 residues. The CDR3 region is CASNNVASQPQHF. DNA of the CDR3: TGTGCCAGCAACAACGTGGCATCTCAGCCCCAGCATTTT.

This clone was observed a handful of times. The chain combines TRBV6-1 with TRBJ2-1; D not resolved. This CDR3 contains 14 residues. V dropped 2 bases and J dropped 3 bases, with 8 bases sitting between them. Germline CDR1 is MNHNS and CDR2 is SASEGT. The CDR3 here is CASSESGSYNEQFF. For the CDR3, the DNA is TGTGCCAGCAGTGAATCAGGCAGCTACAATGAGCAGTTCTTC.

The J gene is TRBJ2-4, the V gene TRBV5-1; D is possibly TRBD1 (5 bases). Germline-derived CDR1 and CDR2 are SGHRS and YFSETQ. V lost 0 bases and J lost 0, with 19 bases in between. CDR3 length equals 19 residues. The CDR3 reads CASSLVPSGADIAKNIQYF. In DNA, the CDR3 is TGCGCCAGCAGCTTGGTTCCCAGTGGGGCAGATATAGCCAAAAACATTCAGTACTTC.